The 32 T cell receptor beta chains presented below share a single source sample, sequenced in a study of early T cells in non-severe SARS-CoV-2 infection. TCRdb re-analysed the 5' RACE reads in MiXCR, keeping a single row per CDR3 protein. This table holds 70,000 to 85,000 distinct CDR3 sequences, about 12% found once. Source material: whole blood. Receptors originate from an adult who was a healthcare worker with PCR-confirmed SARS-CoV-2 infection or an uninfected control (not recorded which).

This clonotype occurred a few times. The chain employs TRBV7-2 and TRBJ2-3; D might be TRBD2 (5 bases). Germline loops: CDR1 SGHTA, CDR2 FQGNSA. Deletions cut 6 bases from V and 9 bases from J, with 16 bases between. The CDR3 is 13 amino acids. CDR3 amino acids: CASRSGSAGTQYF. Here the CDR3 DNA reads TGTGCCAGCAGGAGCGGATCCGCCGGGACGCAGTATTTT.

In this sample, this clonotype turned up many times. The genes are TRBV28 and TRBJ2-7, with 8 bases lining up with TRBD1. Germline V gene data show CDR1 as MDHEN and CDR2 as SYDVKM. The V and J ends lost 6 bases and 0 bases, in that order; junction bases with no gene match: 4. This CDR3 is 14 amino acids long. CDR3 sequence (DNA): TGTGCCAGCAGACGGACAGGGAGCTCCTACGAGCAGTACTTC. Amino acids: CASRRTGSSYEQYF.

The gene calls are TRBV14 and TRBJ2-3; D remains unclear. Germline CDR1 SGHDN, CDR2 FVKESK. The CDR3 runs 11 residues. V was trimmed by 4 bases and J by 6 bases, leaving 5 bases between them. The CDR3 DNA reads TGTGCCAGCAGCCGTTGGGATACGCAGTATTTT. Translating it yields CASSRWDTQYF.

The table lists this clonotype with a few counts. The rearrangement uses TRBV6-2 or TRBV6-3 and TRBJ2-3, with D possibly matching TRBD2 (5 bases). Trimming stripped 6 bases from V and 5 bases from J, with 9 bases between. This CDR3 region has 12 residues. CDR1 and CDR2 from the germline V gene are MNHEY and SVGEGT. This CDR3 is CASRDRGDTQYF. CDR3 nucleotide sequence: TGTGCCAGCAGGGATCGGGGAGATACGCAGTATTTT.

This clonotype has ten or more counts. This chain links TRBV6-5 with TRBJ2-2, with 9 bases fitting TRBD1. Germline V gene sequence: CDR1 MNHEY, CDR2 SVGAGI. V lost 2 bases to trimming and J lost 8 bases; unmatched junction nucleotides: 9. This CDR3 is 16 amino acids long. CDR3 in amino acids: CASSYRLGQGVGELFF. The CDR3 DNA reads TGTGCCAGCAGTTACCGACTGGGACAGGGAGTAGGGGAGCTGTTTTTT.

The J gene is TRBJ2-1, the V gene TRBV18; D is ambiguous. The CDR3 runs to 13 residues. From germline, CDR1 is KGHSH and CDR2 LQKENI. V was clipped by 6 bases and J by 3 bases, with 9 bases between them. CDR3 DNA sequence: TGTGCCAGCTCCGTCTCGAACTACAATGAGCAGTTCTTC. This translates into CASSVSNYNEQFF.

This clonotype was seen more than once but under ten times. The V gene is TRBV5-1, the J gene TRBJ1-1; D gene unclear. Germline assignment: CDR1 SGHRS and CDR2 YFSETQ. This CDR3 is 16 amino acids long. With 4 bases removed from V and 3 bases from J, the gap between germline ends came to 19 bases. The CDR3 reads CASSPGEYYKDTEAFF. CDR3 coding DNA: TGCGCCAGCAGCCCCGGGGAGTACTATAAGGACACTGAAGCTTTCTTT.

The chain combines TRBV12-3 or TRBV12-4 with TRBJ2-7; TRBD1 matches 7 bases. This CDR3 is 14 amino acids long. V dropped 3 bases and J dropped 2; count of bases not matched to a gene: 4. As DNA, the CDR3 is TGTGCCAGCAGTTTCGGGACAGCGGCCTACGAGCAGTACTTC. Protein product: CASSFGTAAYEQYF.

A few counts support this clonotype. This chain links TRBV20-1 with TRBJ2-3, with D hard to call. Per germline, CDR1 DFQATT and CDR2 SNEGSKA (reference sequence). The CDR3 has 14 amino acids. V was clipped by 1 base and J by 0 bases, with 8 bases between them. CDR3 DNA: TGCAGTGCTAGAGCGGCGGCAAGCACAGATACGCAGTATTTT. It yields the protein CSARAAASTDTQYF.

This clonotype was counted a few times. The rearrangement uses TRBV28 and TRBJ2-5; D could derive from TRBD1 or TRBD2 (5 bases each). Trimming stripped 5 bases from V and 5 bases from J, with 21 bases between. The CDR3 is 16 amino acids. Germline V gene sequence: CDR1 MDHEN, CDR2 SYDVKM. Written as DNA, the CDR3 is TGTGCCAGCAGTCCCAACGGGTCGAGGGGTAGGGAGACCCAGTACTTC. Translated: CASSPNGSRGRETQYF.

This clonotype was counted a few times. The V gene is TRBV27, the J gene TRBJ2-7; no reliable D call. The CDR3 is 12 amino acids. Trimming shortened V by 6 bases and J by 3 bases, and 9 bases separated the two germline ends. The germline CDR1 and CDR2 sequences are MNHEY and SMNVEV (reference sequence). The CDR3: CASRDAIYEQYF. Written as DNA, the CDR3 is TGTGCCAGCAGAGACGCCATCTACGAGCAGTACTTC.

The chain combines TRBV27 with TRBJ2-3; 11 bases are shared with TRBD2. CDR1 is MNHEY, CDR2 SMNVEV, per germline (reference sequence). J gave up 3 bases and V 6 bases, and 11 bases lay outside the gene matches. The CDR3 length is 17 residues. The CDR3 DNA reads as TGTGCCAGCAGGATAATAGCGGGAGGGCCCCCGACAGATACGCAGTATTTT. Protein product: CASRIIAGGPPTDTQYF.

The rearrangement uses TRBV7-2 and TRBJ2-3; D is ambiguous. Trimming stripped 4 bases from V and 0 bases from J, with 11 bases between. The CDR3 is made up of 15 amino acids. The V gene's germline CDR1 is SGHTA and CDR2 FQGNSA. The CDR3 loop is CASSSNRASTDTQYF. CDR3 bases: TGTGCCAGCAGCTCCAACCGGGCCAGCACAGATACGCAGTATTTT.

This clonotype was seen only a few times. The V and J genes are TRBV6-2 or TRBV6-3 and TRBJ2-7, with D uncertain. Germline V gene lookup returns CDR1 MNHEY and CDR2 SVGEGT. Trimming left V 5 bases short and J 3 bases short, with 14 bases between. The CDR3 spans 14 residues. The DNA for the CDR3 is TGTGCCAGCAGTCCTTGGCAGACCATCTACGAGCAGTACTTC. Translation gives CASSPWQTIYEQYF.

The genes are TRBV10-3 and TRBJ2-3; D is tentatively TRBD1 or TRBD2 (6 bases each). Germline V gives CDR1 ENHRY, CDR2 SYGVKD. V was cut by 0 bases and J by 9 bases, with 22 bases left in between. The CDR3 is 17 residues long. The CDR3 region has the DNA TGTGCCATCAGTGAGTCGACCCCGGCCGGGGGCAAGGAAACGCAGTATTTT. As protein: CAISESTPAGGKETQYF.

This clonotype was recorded at least ten times. CDR3: CAISALQGRGYTF. The CDR3 DNA reads as TGTGCCATCAGTGCTCTACAGGGTCGCGGCTACACCTTC. The chain joins TRBV10-3 to TRBJ1-2; maybe TRBD1 (6 bases). This CDR3 has 13 residues. CDR1 ENHRY and CDR2 SYGVKD come from the germline V gene. V was shortened by 4 bases and J by 8 bases, with 14 bases between the two germline ends.

The chain carries TRBV9 and TRBJ2-1, with TRBD2 matching 9 bases. The V gene end was trimmed by 0 bases and the J gene end by 2 bases; junction bases not matched to a gene: 3. The CDR3 runs to 16 residues. Germline CDR1 and CDR2: SGDLS and YYNGEE. The CDR3 nucleotides read TGTGCCAGCAGCGTAGATAGCGGGAGAACCTACAATGAGCAGTTCTTC. This translates into CASSVDSGRTYNEQFF.

This clonotype was picked up a small number of times. The rearrangement uses TRBV2 and TRBJ1-1, with unresolved D. Germline assignment: CDR1 SNHLY and CDR2 FYNNEI. Trimming took off 4 bases at V and 2 bases at J, with 8 bases between the two ends. The CDR3 has 13 amino acids. In DNA form, the CDR3 reads TGTGCCAGCAGTGTCGGGGTAAACACTGAAGCTTTCTTT. It specifies CASSVGVNTEAFF.

The V call is TRBV9, the J call TRBJ2-5, with TRBD2 matching 8 bases. V lost 0 bases, J lost 4 bases, and 5 bases stayed unmatched. From germline, CDR1 is SGDLS and CDR2 YYNGEE. The CDR3 has 15 amino acids. The CDR3 spells CASSVAGGRTETQYF. The CDR3 DNA reads TGTGCCAGCAGCGTAGCTGGCGGGAGGACAGAGACCCAGTACTTC. Variable domain in full (rest from reference TRBV9 and TRBJ2-5): DSGVTQTPKHLITATGQRVTLRCSPRSGDLSVYWYQQSLDQGLQFLIQYYNGEERAKGNILERFSAQQFPDLHSELNLSSLELGDSALYFCASSVAGGRTETQYFGPGTRLLVL.

This clonotype came up many times. As DNA, the CDR3 is TGTGCCAGCAGCTTAGAAAGCGGGGGGGGCACAGATACGCAGTATTTT. This sequence encodes CASSLESGGGTDTQYF. The chain couples TRBV7-2 to TRBJ2-3, with TRBD2 identical over 10 bases. Germline trimming cut 1 base from V and 1 base from J; bases unmatched to any gene: 2. Germline loops: CDR1 SGHTA, CDR2 FQGNSA. The CDR3 is made up of 16 amino acids.

Ten or more counts support this clonotype. The rearrangement joins TRBV6-2 or TRBV6-3 to TRBJ2-3; D is unresolved. This CDR3 contains 13 residues. The ends were cut back, 2 bases at V and 4 bases at J, with 7 bases in the middle. The germline CDR1 and CDR2 sequences are MNHEY and SVGEGT. CDR3: CASSYRAPDTQYF. The CDR3 nucleotides are TGTGCCAGCAGTTACAGGGCCCCAGATACGCAGTATTTT.

There are a few counts of this clonotype. This chain connects TRBV7-2 to TRBJ2-1; no definite D call. This CDR3 region has 13 residues. CDR1 is SGHTA, CDR2 FQGNSA, per germline. V was clipped by 0 bases and J by 5 bases, with 5 bases between them. The CDR3 bases are TGTGCCAGCAGCTTAGCCAGAAACAATGAGCAGTTCTTC. It translates to CASSLARNNEQFF.

This sequence joins TRBV29-1 and TRBJ2-3; possibly TRBD1 for D (5 bases). The V end lost 3 bases, the J end lost 6 bases, and 7 bases lay between the germline ends. The CDR3 is made up of 11 amino acids. The germline V gene has CDR1 SQVTM and CDR2 ANQGSEA. The CDR3 sequence: CSVDRADTQYF. For the CDR3, the DNA is TGCAGCGTTGACAGGGCTGATACGCAGTATTTT.

This clonotype was seen more than once but under ten times. This chain joins TRBV6-1 and TRBJ1-1, with 8 bases identical to TRBD1. CDR1 MNHNS and CDR2 SASEGT come from the germline V gene. Trimming took 6 bases from V and 1 from J; bases not matched to a gene: 7. The CDR3 has 15 residues. The CDR3 DNA sequence: TGTGCCAGCAGGCCCACCGGGACAGGGAACACTGAAGCTTTCTTT. It is translated as CASRPTGTGNTEAFF.

This clonotype was detected a few times. This chain links TRBV24-1 with TRBJ2-1; possible D gene TRBD1, 5 bases. Germline V gives CDR1 KGHDR, CDR2 SFDVKD. The CDR3 runs 13 residues. The ends were cut back, 10 bases at V and 0 bases at J, with 9 bases in the middle. The DNA of the CDR3 is TGTGCCACGGGGCTAGACTCCTACAATGAGCAGTTCTTC. Encoded protein: CATGLDSYNEQFF.

This chain uses TRBV27 with TRBJ2-1, with unresolved D. The V end was cut by 8 bases, the J end by 5 bases, with 19 bases between. This CDR3 region has 15 residues. The V gene's germline CDR1 is MNHEY and CDR2 SMNVEV (reference sequence). The CDR3 region has the DNA TGTGCCAGCCCTCTTTCTGGACCTAAAGACAATGAGCAGTTCTTC. Residues: CASPLSGPKDNEQFF.

The V gene is TRBV5-5, the J gene TRBJ1-1, with D possibly matching TRBD1 (5 bases). Per the germline V gene, CDR1 is SGHKS and CDR2 is YYEKEE (reference sequence). The V gene lost 0 bases and the J gene lost 4 bases, with 13 bases spanning the gap. This CDR3 spans 15 amino acids. This CDR3 reads CASSLVGLGGTEAFF. CDR3 nucleotide sequence: TGTGCCAGCAGCTTGGTAGGTTTGGGGGGCACTGAAGCTTTCTTT.

The gene calls are TRBV10-2 and TRBJ2-7; 9 nucleotides agree with TRBD2. Germline V gene data show CDR1 as WSHSY and CDR2 as SAAADI. The CDR3 runs to 13 residues. Losses at the gene ends were 6 bases for V and 3 bases for J; bases not matched to a gene: 3. The CDR3 nucleotides are TGCGCCAGCAGGGCTAGCGGGGACTACGAGCAGTACTTC. Translation: CASRASGDYEQYF.

V and J are TRBV4-3 and TRBJ2-4, with 7 nucleotides matching TRBD1. The germline V gene has CDR1 LGHNA and CDR2 YSLEER. J lost 6 bases, V lost 3 bases, and 8 bases had no gene match. The CDR3 sequence is 15 residues long. The CDR3 DNA reads TGCGCCAGCAGCCACCGCCCGGGACAGCCAAACATTCAGTACTTC. Translation gives CASSHRPGQPNIQYF.

This clonotype has ten or more counts. The V and J genes are TRBV20-1 and TRBJ2-2; a possible D gene is TRBD2 (6 bases). Germline CDR1 and CDR2: DFQATT and SNEGSKA (reference sequence). The CDR3 totals 19 residues. Trimming removed 0 bases from V and 3 bases from J, with 23 bases in between. CDR3 DNA sequence: TGCAGTGCTAGAGATCCGAGAAGGGGAGCCCCGGGGGACACCGGGGAGCTGTTTTTT. This translates into CSARDPRRGAPGDTGELFF.

This clonotype was counted a few times. The rearrangement links TRBV20-1 to TRBJ2-5, with TRBD2 matching over 7 bases. Germline CDR1 DFQATT, CDR2 SNEGSKA (reference sequence). This CDR3 is built from 13 residues. The ends lost 2 bases at V and 5 bases at J; junction bases unmatched: 5. The CDR3 protein is CSARFAGVETQYF. The CDR3 bases are TGCAGTGCTAGATTCGCGGGAGTGGAGACCCAGTACTTC.

This clonotype was observed a few times. This chain joins TRBV14 and TRBJ2-7; D unclear. V was pared by 0 bases and J by 5 bases, with 5 bases between. Per germline, CDR1 SGHDN and CDR2 FVKESK. The CDR3 is made up of 12 amino acids. The CDR3 reads CASSQENHEQYF. The CDR3 DNA is TGTGCCAGCAGCCAAGAAAACCACGAGCAGTACTTC.